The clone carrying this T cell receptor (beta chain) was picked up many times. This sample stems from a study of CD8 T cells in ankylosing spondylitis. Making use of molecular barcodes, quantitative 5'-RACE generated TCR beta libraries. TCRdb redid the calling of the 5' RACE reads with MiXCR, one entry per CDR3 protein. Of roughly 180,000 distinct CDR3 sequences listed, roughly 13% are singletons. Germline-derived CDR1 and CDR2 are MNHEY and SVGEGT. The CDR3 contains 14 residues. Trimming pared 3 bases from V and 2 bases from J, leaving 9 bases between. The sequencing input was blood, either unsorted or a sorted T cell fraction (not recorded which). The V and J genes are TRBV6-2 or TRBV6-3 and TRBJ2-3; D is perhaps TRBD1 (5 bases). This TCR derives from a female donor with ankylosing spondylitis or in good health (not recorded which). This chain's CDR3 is CASSYTDTTDTQYF. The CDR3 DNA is TGTGCCAGCAGTTATACGGACACCACAGATACGCAGTATTTT.